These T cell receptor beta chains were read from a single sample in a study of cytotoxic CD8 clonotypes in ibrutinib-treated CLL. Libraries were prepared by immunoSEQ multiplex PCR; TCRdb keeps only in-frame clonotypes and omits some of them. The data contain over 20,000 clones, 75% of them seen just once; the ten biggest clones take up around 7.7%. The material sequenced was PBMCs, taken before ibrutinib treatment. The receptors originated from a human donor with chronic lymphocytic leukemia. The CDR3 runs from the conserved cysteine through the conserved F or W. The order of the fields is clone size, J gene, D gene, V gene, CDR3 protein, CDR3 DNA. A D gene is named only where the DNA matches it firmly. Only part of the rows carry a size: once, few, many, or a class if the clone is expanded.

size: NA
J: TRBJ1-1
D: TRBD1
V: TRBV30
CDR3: CAWVGGQGTEAFF
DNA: TGTGCCTGGGTAGGGGGCCAAGGCACTGAAGCTTTCTTT

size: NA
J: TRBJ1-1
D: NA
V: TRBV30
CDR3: CAWNPRGGNTEAFF
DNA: TGTGCCTGGAATCCCCGGGGGGGGAACACTGAAGCTTTCTTT

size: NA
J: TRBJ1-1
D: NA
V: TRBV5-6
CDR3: CASNLYSPETEAFF
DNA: TGTGCCAGCAACCTATACTCTCCGGAGACTGAAGCTTTCTTT

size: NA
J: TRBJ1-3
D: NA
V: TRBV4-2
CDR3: CASSQDWRSSGNTIYF
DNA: TGTGCCAGCAGCCAAGATTGGCGGAGCTCTGGAAACACCATATATTTT

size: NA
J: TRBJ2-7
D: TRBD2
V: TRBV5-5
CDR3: CASSFLLAGVEQYF
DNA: TGTGCCAGCAGCTTCCTACTAGCGGGAGTCGAGCAGTACTTC

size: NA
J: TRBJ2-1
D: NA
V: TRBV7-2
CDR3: CASLLDGSYNEQFF
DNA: TGTGCCAGCCTCTTGGACGGTTCCTACAATGAGCAGTTCTTC

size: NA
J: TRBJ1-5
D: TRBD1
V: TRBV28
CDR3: CASSPSGGNNQPQHF
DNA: TGTGCCAGCAGTCCTTCAGGGGGGAACAATCAGCCCCAGCATTTT

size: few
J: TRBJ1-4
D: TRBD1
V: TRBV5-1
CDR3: CASSTGSGTGGEKLFF
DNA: TGCGCCAGCAGCACGGGTAGTGGGACAGGGGGAGAAAAACTGTTTTTT

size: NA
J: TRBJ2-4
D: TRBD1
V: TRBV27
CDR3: CASSFRGLIAKNIQYF
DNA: TGTGCCAGCAGTTTTAGGGGGCTGATAGCCAAAAACATTCAGTACTTC

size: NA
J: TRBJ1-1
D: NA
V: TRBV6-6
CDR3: CASTPSVGGTEAFF
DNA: TGTGCCAGCACCCCCTCGGTGGGGGGCACTGAAGCTTTCTTT

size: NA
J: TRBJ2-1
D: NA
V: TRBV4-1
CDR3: CASSQDRADYNEQFF
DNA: TGCGCCAGCAGCCAAGATAGGGCCGATTACAATGAGCAGTTCTTC

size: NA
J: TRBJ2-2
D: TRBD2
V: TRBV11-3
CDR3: CASGSGITGELFF
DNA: TGTGCCTCGGGTAGCGGGATTACCGGGGAGCTGTTTTTT

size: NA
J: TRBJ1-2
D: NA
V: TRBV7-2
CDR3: CASSRDQANYGYTF
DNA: TGTGCCAGCAGCCGAGACCAGGCTAACTATGGCTACACCTTC

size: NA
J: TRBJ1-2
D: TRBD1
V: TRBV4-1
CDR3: CASSRTRDRGRKAYGYTF
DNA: TGCGCCAGCAGCCGCACCCGGGACAGGGGGAGGAAGGCCTATGGCTACACCTTC

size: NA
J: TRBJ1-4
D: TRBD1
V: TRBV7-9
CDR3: CASSLGGGSEKLFF
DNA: TGTGCCAGCAGCTTAGGAGGGGGCTCTGAAAAACTGTTTTTT

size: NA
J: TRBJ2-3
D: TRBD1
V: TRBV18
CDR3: CASSPPGQGATSTDTQYF
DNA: TGTGCCAGCTCACCACCGGGACAGGGGGCTACTAGCACAGATACGCAGTATTTT

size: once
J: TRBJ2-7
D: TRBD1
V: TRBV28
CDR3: CASLQGTGRSYEQYF
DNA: TGTGCCAGCCTTCAAGGGACAGGGCGGTCCTACGAGCAGTACTTC

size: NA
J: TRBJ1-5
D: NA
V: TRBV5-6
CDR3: CASSDSGTYQPQHF
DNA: TGTGCCAGCAGCGACTCCGGGACATATCAGCCCCAGCATTTT

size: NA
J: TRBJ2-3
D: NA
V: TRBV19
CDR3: CASSSRQTDTQYF
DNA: TGTGCCAGTAGCTCTCGACAAACAGATACGCAGTATTTT

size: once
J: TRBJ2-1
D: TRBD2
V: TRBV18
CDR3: CASSPSGRAFDEQFF
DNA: TGTGCCAGCTCGCCTAGCGGGAGGGCCTTTGATGAGCAGTTCTTC

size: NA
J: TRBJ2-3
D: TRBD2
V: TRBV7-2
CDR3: CASSVLGAGGDTQYF
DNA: TGTGCCAGCAGCGTCCTCGGGGCGGGAGGGGATACGCAGTATTTT

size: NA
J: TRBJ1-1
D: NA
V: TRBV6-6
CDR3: CASSNGGTEAFF
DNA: TGTGCCAGCAGTAACGGGGGAACTGAAGCTTTCTTT

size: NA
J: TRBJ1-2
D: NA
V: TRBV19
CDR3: CASSIGRTNYGYTF
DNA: TGTGCCAGTAGTATTGGCCGAACTAACTATGGCTACACCTTC

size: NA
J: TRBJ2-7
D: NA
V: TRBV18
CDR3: CASSPNRDQYEQYF
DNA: TGTGCCAGCTCACCTAACAGGGATCAATACGAGCAGTACTTC

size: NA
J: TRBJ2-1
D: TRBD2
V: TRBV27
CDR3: CASRPTGLAGAYNEQFF
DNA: TGTGCCAGCAGACCAACGGGACTAGCGGGAGCCTACAATGAGCAGTTCTTC

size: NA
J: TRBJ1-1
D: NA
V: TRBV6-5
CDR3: CASSSGTGTEAFF
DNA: TGTGCCAGCAGTTCCGGGACGGGCACTGAAGCTTTCTTT

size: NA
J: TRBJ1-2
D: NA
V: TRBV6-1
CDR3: CASSAGDRRAGYTF
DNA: TGTGCCAGCAGTGCGGGTGACAGACGGGCCGGCTACACCTTC

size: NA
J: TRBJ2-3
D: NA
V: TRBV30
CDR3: CAWSVQGLSGDTQYF
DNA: TGTGCCTGGAGTGTACAAGGGTTAAGCGGAGATACGCAGTATTTT

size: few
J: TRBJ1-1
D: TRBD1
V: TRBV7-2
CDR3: CASSYGQGPFGDTEAFF
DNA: TGTGCCAGCAGTTATGGACAGGGACCCTTCGGAGACACTGAAGCTTTCTTT

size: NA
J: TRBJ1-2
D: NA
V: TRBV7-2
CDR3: CASSLGPYGYTF
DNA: TGTGCCAGCAGCTTAGGCCCCTATGGCTACACCTTC

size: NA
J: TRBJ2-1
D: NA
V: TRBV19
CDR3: CASSILRVPAHEQFF
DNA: TGTGCCAGTAGTATATTACGAGTGCCGGCGCATGAGCAGTTCTTC

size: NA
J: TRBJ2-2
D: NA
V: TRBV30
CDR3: CAWSALGTGELFF
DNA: TGTGCCTGGAGTGCCCTGGGCACCGGGGAGCTGTTTTTT

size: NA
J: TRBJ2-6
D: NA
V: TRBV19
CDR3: CASSIFWLSGANVLTF
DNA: TGTGCCAGTAGTATATTCTGGCTCTCTGGGGCCAACGTCCTGACTTTC

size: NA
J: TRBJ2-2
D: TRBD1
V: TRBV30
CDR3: CAWMRQGTGELFF
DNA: TGTGCCTGGATGCGACAGGGGACCGGGGAGCTGTTTTTT

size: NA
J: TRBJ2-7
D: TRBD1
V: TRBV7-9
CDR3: CASSFGQGRGEQYF
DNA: TGTGCCAGCAGCTTCGGACAGGGAAGAGGGGAGCAGTACTTC

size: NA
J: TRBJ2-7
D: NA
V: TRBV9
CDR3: CASSVETFSYEQYF
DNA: TGTGCCAGCAGCGTAGAGACGTTCTCCTACGAGCAGTACTTC

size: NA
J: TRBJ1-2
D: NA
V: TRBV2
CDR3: CASSEGQIANYGYTF
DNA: TGTGCCAGCAGTGAAGGACAGATTGCTAACTATGGCTACACCTTC

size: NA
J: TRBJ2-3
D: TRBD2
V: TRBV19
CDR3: CASSGLALGDTQYF
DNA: TGTGCCAGCTCGGGACTAGCCTTGGGAGATACGCAGTATTTT

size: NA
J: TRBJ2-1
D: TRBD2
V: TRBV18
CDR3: CASSPNPTSVSNEQFF
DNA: TGTGCCAGCTCACCTAATCCGACTAGCGTCAGCAATGAGCAGTTCTTC